Shown below are 21 T cell receptor beta chains from a single sample sequenced in a study of glioma-infiltrating T cells after dendritic cell vaccination. Sequencing used immunoSEQ multiplex PCR; TCRdb keeps in-frame clones, though not all of them. The sample carries about 73,000 clones, about four fifths recorded once. The source was blood, collected before dendritic cell vaccination. These receptors originate from a human donor with glioblastoma.

V and J are TRBV5-1 and TRBJ2-7; 11 nucleotides agree with TRBD1. The germline CDR1 and CDR2 sequences are SGHRS and YFSETQ. The CDR3 spans 14 residues. The junction had 6 bases not matched to a gene; V was cut back by 3 bases and J by 7 bases. The CDR3 nucleotides read TGCGCCAGCAGCTCAGGACAGGGGGCAAAGGAGCAGTACGTC. Protein sequence: CASSSGQGAKEQYV.

This clone has a handful of counts. This sequence joins TRBV11-2 and TRBJ2-3; tentative D call: TRBD2 (6 bases). Trimming pared 2 bases from V and 4 bases from J, leaving 13 bases between. Germline V lookup: CDR1 SGHAT, CDR2 FQNNGV. There are 15 residues in the CDR3. The CDR3 nucleotides read TGTGCCAGCAGCTTAAGTGATAGCGGATCAGATACGCAGTATTTT. This sequence encodes CASSLSDSGSDTQYF.

CDR3 sequence reads: CSVAQGPYGYTF. In DNA, the CDR3 is TGCAGCGTTGCCCAGGGCCCGTATGGCTACACCTTC. V and J are TRBV29-1 and TRBJ1-2, with D possibly matching TRBD1 (5 bases). Germline loops: CDR1 SQVTM, CDR2 ANQGSEA. The CDR3 has 12 amino acids. V gave up 4 bases and J gave up 5 bases, with 11 bases separating them.

The chain employs TRBV29-1 and TRBJ1-1; 7 nucleotides line up with TRBD1. Germline V CDR1 and CDR2: SQVTM, ANQGSEA. The junction had 6 bases not matched to a gene; V was cut back by 7 bases and J by 1 base. The CDR3 runs 13 residues. The CDR3 sequence: CSARGQQNTEAFF. DNA of the CDR3: TGCAGCGCCCGGGGACAGCAGAACACTGAAGCTTTCTTT.

This chain joins TRBV6-5 and TRBJ1-5; D uncertain. The CDR3 is made up of 13 amino acids. V lost 5 bases and J lost 6, with 11 bases in between. CDR1 MNHEY and CDR2 SVGAGI come from the germline V gene. CDR3 protein: CASSPDKSQPQHF. CDR3 coding DNA: TGTGCCAGCAGTCCCGATAAGAGTCAGCCCCAGCATTTT.

To note about this clone: Germline is not matched at one junction end, which may reflect a read error. V is TRBV7-3 and J is TRBJ2-1; 8 bases map to TRBD2. The CDR3 has 12 amino acids. CDR1 is SGHTA, CDR2 FQGTGA, per germline. The CDR3 is CASSLSGTSTVF. In nucleotides, the CDR3 is TGTGCCAGCAGCTTAAGTGGGACTAGTACGGTCTTC. Looking up the rest from reference TRBV7-3 and TRBJ2-1 gives the full variable domain: GAGVSQTPSNKVTEKGKYVELRCDPISGHTALYWYRQSLGQGPEFLIYFQGTGAADDSGLPNDRFFAVRPEGSVSTLKIQRTERGDSAVYLCASSLSGTSTVFGPGTRLTVL.

The chain recombines TRBV27 with TRBJ2-3; 9 bases are shared with TRBD2. The CDR3 has 19 amino acids. The V and J ends lost 7 bases and 4 bases, in that order; junction bases with no gene match: 21. The germline gives CDR1 MNHEY, CDR2 SMNVEV (reference sequence). The CDR3 DNA reads TGTGCCAGCACCCCCCGGGGCGGGGGGGCCAGGACCATCGCAGATACGCAGTATTTT. Residues: CASTPRGGGARTIADTQYF.

The chain links TRBV19 to TRBJ2-5; no clear D gene. The V gene lost 5 bases and the J gene lost 5 bases, with 18 bases spanning the gap. The CDR3 contains 15 residues. Per the germline V gene, CDR1 is LNHDA and CDR2 is SQIVND (reference sequence). The CDR3 reads CASSPSSYMRETQYF. The CDR3 bases are TGTGCCAGTAGTCCCTCCAGTTACATGAGGGAGACCCAGTACTTC.

The chain recombines TRBV18 with TRBJ1-4, with D tentatively TRBD1 (5 bases). V was clipped by 2 bases and J by 4 bases, with 29 bases between them. Germline loops: CDR1 KGHSH, CDR2 LQKENI. CDR3 length equals 21 residues. For the CDR3, the DNA is TGTGCCAGCTCACCAAGCGACGGCGGGGTCCTCTATCCCGGGGGTAATGAAAAACTGTTTTTT. This encodes CASSPSDGGVLYPGGNEKLFF.

The V and J genes are TRBV11-2 and TRBJ2-1, with TRBD2 matching over 8 bases. V lost 3 bases and J lost 8; bases outside the gene matches: 6. CDR3 length equals 14 residues. Germline assignment: CDR1 SGHAT and CDR2 FQNNGV. CDR3 residues: CASSFEREYDEQFF. In DNA, the CDR3 is TGTGCCAGCAGCTTTGAGCGGGAGTACGATGAGCAGTTCTTC.

The chain combines TRBV5-1 with TRBJ2-3; 8 bases are a match to TRBD2. Trimming removed 5 bases from V and 1 base from J; junction bases left unmatched: 12. CDR3 size: 17 residues. The germline gives CDR1 SGHRS, CDR2 YFSETQ. CDR3 nucleotide sequence: TGCGCCAGCAGATCCGAACGCGGGGGGTTCGGCACAGATACGCAGTATTTT. It yields the protein CASRSERGGFGTDTQYF. Full variable domain (missing parts from reference TRBV5-1 and TRBJ2-3): KAGVTQTPRYLIKTRGQQVTLSCSPISGHRSVSWYQQTPGQGLQFLFEYFSETQRNKGNFPGRFSGRQFSNSRSEMNVSTLELGDSALYLCASRSERGGFGTDTQYFGPGTRLTVL.

This chain connects TRBV19 to TRBJ2-5; 7 bases fit TRBD2. V dropped 3 bases and J dropped 6; count of bases not matched to a gene: 10. Germline CDR1 LNHDA, CDR2 SQIVND (reference sequence). The length of the CDR3 is 15 residues. CDR3 region: CASSMSGTPPKTQYF. The CDR3, as DNA: TGTGCCAGTAGTATGAGCGGGACGCCCCCCAAGACCCAGTACTTC.

This sequence joins TRBV11-2 and TRBJ2-3; D not resolved. The V end was cut by 5 bases, the J end by 6 bases, with 9 bases between. The CDR3 is made up of 12 amino acids. Germline V gene lookup returns CDR1 SGHAT and CDR2 FQNNGV. CDR3 region: CASSRTEDTQYF. CDR3 DNA: TGTGCCAGCAGCCGCACGGAGGATACGCAGTATTTT.

Comment on this clone: The sample carries other DNA sequences with the same CDR3. The chain links TRBV7-9 to TRBJ1-1, with D possibly TRBD1 on 5 matching bases. From germline, CDR1 is SEHNR and CDR2 FQNEAQ (reference sequence). V was cut by 5 bases and J by 4 bases, with 11 bases left in between. The length of the CDR3 is 13 residues. The CDR3 region has the DNA TGTGCCAGCAGCCTCGGGGGGGGCACTGAAGCTTTCTTT. This gives the protein CASSLGGGTEAFF. Combining the CDR3 with reference TRBV7-9 and TRBJ1-1 gives the whole variable domain DTGVSQNPRHKITKRGQNVTFRCDPISEHNRLYWYRQTLGQGPEFLTYFQNEAQLEKSRLLSDRFSAERPKGSFSTLEIQRTEQGDSAMYLCASSLGGGTEAFFGQGTRLTVV.

The V and J genes are TRBV2 and TRBJ1-1; D remains ambiguous. This CDR3 is built from 15 residues. Per the germline V gene, CDR1 is SNHLY and CDR2 is FYNNEI. V lost 6 bases and J lost 1, with 15 bases in between. In nucleotides, the CDR3 is TGTGCCAGCAGCGCCGTGCGTCAGGCGAACACTGAAGCTTTCTTT. Translating gives CASSAVRQANTEAFF.

J is TRBJ2-2 and V is TRBV9, with 9 positions matching TRBD1. J lost 6 bases, V lost 7 bases, and 10 bases had no gene match. CDR1 and CDR2 from the germline V gene are SGDLS and YYNGEE. This CDR3 contains 15 residues. The CDR3 loop is CASSDRGLGAGELFF. The CDR3 region has the DNA TGTGCCAGCTCGGACAGGGGTCTTGGCGCCGGGGAGCTGTTTTTT.

This chain connects TRBV6-6 to TRBJ2-3; 7 bases match TRBD1. With V trimmed by 3 bases and J by 1 base, 1 base remained unmatched. The CDR3 is made up of 14 amino acids. Looked up from germline, CDR1 is MNHNY and CDR2 is SVGAGI (reference sequence). The CDR3 nucleotides are TGTGCCAGCAGTTATCAGGGGGGCACAGATACGCAGTATTTT. Translation: CASSYQGGTDTQYF.

The chain has TRBV23-1 and TRBJ2-5, with TRBD1 as a possible D gene (6 bases). TRBV23-1 is an ORF for which the function is uncertain. The CDR3 runs 16 residues. The germline V and J ends were trimmed by 2 bases and 2 bases, with 15 bases remaining between them. The CDR3 DNA sequence: TGCGCCAGCAGTCAACTGACAGGTTCTCTACAAGAGACCCAGTACTTC. This encodes CASSQLTGSLQETQYF.

The V gene is TRBV25-1, the J gene TRBJ2-5, with 7 positions matching TRBD1. The germline V gene encodes CDR1 MGHDK and CDR2 SYGVNS. Losses at the gene ends were 4 bases for V and 0 bases for J; bases not matched to a gene: 5. The CDR3 consists of 15 residues. The CDR3 is CASSGRGQYQETQYF. CDR3 sequence (DNA): TGTGCCAGCAGTGGACGGGGACAGTACCAAGAGACCCAGTACTTC.

The chain combines TRBV6-1 with TRBJ1-1, with 7 nucleotides matching TRBD1. From germline, CDR1 is MNHNS and CDR2 SASEGT. The trim removed 0 bases at V and 5 bases at J, leaving 6 bases unmatched. The CDR3 loop spans 15 amino acids. The CDR3 reads CASSEATGAWTEAFF. In DNA, the CDR3 is TGTGCCAGCAGTGAAGCTACAGGGGCATGGACTGAAGCTTTCTTT.

This chain connects TRBV6-1 to TRBJ1-4; 7 bases align to TRBD1. V dropped 4 bases and J dropped 8; count of bases not matched to a gene: 10. The germline V gene encodes CDR1 MNHNS and CDR2 SASEGT. CDR3 length: 15 residues. Here the CDR3 DNA reads TGTGCCAGCAGTGCCTACCCCACAGGGGCCGAAAAACTGTTTTTT. Translation gives CASSAYPTGAEKLFF.